These 13 T cell receptor beta chains came from one sample sequenced in a study of CD8 T cells in Susac syndrome. RNA was extracted with the RNeasy kit, and a quantity of roughly 0.45 to 1 ug was reverse transcribed using random hexamers. One entry per CDR3 protein results from TCRdb running MiXCR on the immunoSEQ multiplex PCR reads. Found here are hundreds of thousands of distinct CDR3 sequences, 80% to 95% of them singletons; the top ten hold about 0.12%. Sequences were obtained from CD8+ T cells from PBMCs. Source of these receptors: a human donor with multiple sclerosis.

The rearrangement links TRBV13 to TRBJ1-1; D is unclear. The CDR3 loop spans 14 amino acids. V lost 0 bases to trimming and J lost 7 bases, with 12 bases between them. The germline V gene encodes CDR1 PRHDT and CDR2 FYEKMQ (reference sequence). The CDR3 DNA sequence: TGTGCCAGCAGCTTAGGCCGGATTTCAAATGAAGCTTTCTTT. This gives the protein CASSLGRISNEAFF.

The J gene is TRBJ2-7, the V gene TRBV20-1; 7 nucleotides match TRBD2. With V trimmed by 7 bases and J by 5 bases, 8 bases remained unmatched. Germline V gene data show CDR1 as DFQATT and CDR2 as SNEGSKA (reference sequence). The CDR3 length is 12 residues. This CDR3 is CSVGGRIDEQYF. DNA of the CDR3: TGCAGTGTAGGCGGGAGAATCGACGAGCAGTACTTC.

The rearrangement joins TRBV30 to TRBJ1-1, with no clear D. V was pared by 2 bases and J by 0 bases, with 7 bases between. CDR3 length: 13 residues. CDR1 and CDR2 (germline): GTSNPN, SVGIG (reference sequence). This chain's CDR3 is CAWSLTLNTEAFF. CDR3 in DNA: TGTGCCTGGAGTCTTACACTGAACACTGAAGCTTTCTTT.

In this sample, this clonotype turned up once. V is TRBV5-6 and J is TRBJ2-7; no clear D gene. V was clipped by 3 bases and J by 7 bases, with 11 bases between them. The CDR3 consists of 12 residues. Germline V CDR1 and CDR2: SGHDT, YYEEEE. The CDR3 region has the DNA TGTGCCAGCAGCTCGACGGTGGGGGAGCAGTACTTC. Translating it yields CASSSTVGEQYF.

The V call is TRBV7-9, the J call TRBJ1-5; D is unclear. Trimming took 5 bases from V and 7 from J, leaving 12 bases between them. CDR3 length: 13 amino acids. CDR1 is SEHNR and CDR2 is FQNEAQ in the germline V gene (reference sequence). CDR3 loop: CASSPLQGQPQHF. The CDR3 region has the DNA TGTGCCAGCAGCCCGCTACAAGGACAGCCCCAGCATTTT. Supplemented by reference TRBV7-9 and TRBJ1-5, the full variable domain reads DTGVSQNPRHKITKRGQNVTFRCDPISEHNRLYWYRQTLGQGPEFLTYFQNEAQLEKSRLLSDRFSAERPKGSFSTLEIQRTEQGDSAMYLCASSPLQGQPQHFGDGTRLSIL.

The chain joins TRBV6-2 or TRBV6-3 to TRBJ2-1, with D perhaps TRBD2 (6 bases). The CDR3 spans 12 residues. Looked up from germline, CDR1 is MNHEY and CDR2 is SVGEGT. V dropped 6 bases and J dropped 9 bases, with 12 bases sitting between them. CDR3 nucleotide sequence: TGTGCCAGCAGGGGCGCGGGGAGTGAGCAGTTCTTC. Translation: CASRGAGSEQFF.

The gene calls are TRBV9 and TRBJ2-7; 8 bases map to TRBD1. The J segment lost 6 bases and the V segment lost 0 bases, leaving 8 bases of the junction unmatched. The CDR3 contains 15 residues. The V gene's germline CDR1 is SGDLS and CDR2 YYNGEE. CDR3 in amino acids: CASSVDGPGGSEQYF. DNA of the CDR3: TGTGCCAGCAGCGTAGATGGTCCAGGGGGCTCCGAGCAGTACTTC.

The chain couples TRBV7-9 to TRBJ2-1; D possibly corresponds to TRBD1 (5 bases). The CDR3 loop spans 15 amino acids. CDR1 SEHNR and CDR2 FQNEAQ come from the germline V gene (reference sequence). Trimming removed 2 bases from V and 3 bases from J, with 11 bases in between. This CDR3 is CASSLKGLFYNEQFF. The CDR3 coding sequence is TGTGCCAGCAGCTTAAAGGGGCTTTTCTACAATGAGCAGTTCTTC.

This sequence joins TRBV4-3 and TRBJ2-7; TRBD2 is a possible D gene (5 bases). V was cut by 1 base and J by 3 bases, with 10 bases left in between. The CDR3 runs to 14 residues. Germline CDR1 is LGHNA and CDR2 is YSLEER. CDR3 amino acids: CASSQGLRDYEQYF. The CDR3 DNA reads TGCGCCAGCAGCCAAGGGCTCCGGGACTACGAGCAGTACTTC.

The rearrangement uses TRBV7-9 and TRBJ2-3; 8 positions agree with TRBD1. The junction had 3 bases not matched to a gene; V was cut back by 2 bases and J by 2 bases. Per germline, CDR1 SEHNR and CDR2 FQNEAQ (reference sequence). The CDR3 sequence is 15 residues long. CDR3 sequence: CASSLWGQATDTQYF. The CDR3 region has the DNA TGTGCCAGCAGCTTATGGGGACAGGCCACAGATACGCAGTATTTT.

This clonotype showed up just once. The genes are TRBV9 and TRBJ2-1; TRBD2 matches 11 bases. Looked up from germline, CDR1 is SGDLS and CDR2 is YYNGEE. This CDR3 contains 17 residues. Losses at the gene ends were 0 bases for V and 6 bases for J; bases not matched to a gene: 8. DNA for the CDR3: TGTGCCAGCAGCGTAGCTTGGGTAGCGGGGGGGCCCAATGAGCAGTTCTTC. It specifies CASSVAWVAGGPNEQFF.

The CDR3 region is CASSTLGTSGNADTQYF. The CDR3 DNA reads as TGTGCCAGCAGCACCTTGGGGACTAGCGGGAACGCAGATACGCAGTATTTT. This sequence joins TRBV9 and TRBJ2-3, with 13 bases aligning to TRBD2. Looked up from germline, CDR1 is SGDLS and CDR2 is YYNGEE. The CDR3 spans 17 residues. V dropped 4 bases and J dropped 4; count of bases not matched to a gene: 9.

The chain uses TRBV9 and TRBJ1-1; D is unclear. The germline CDR1 and CDR2 sequences are SGDLS and YYNGEE. The CDR3 contains 14 residues. V was shortened by 0 bases and J by 4 bases, with 10 bases between the two germline ends. CDR3 residues: CASSVGSVGTEAFF. The DNA of the CDR3 is TGTGCCAGCAGCGTAGGGTCAGTAGGCACTGAAGCTTTCTTT.